This record looks at one T cell receptor beta chain sequence and its context. Its antigen remains unidentified. The method was immunoSEQ multiplex PCR; TCRdb's version includes in-frame clones alone and lacks a portion of them. The sample contains 300,000 to 400,000 clones, about nine tenths of which appear only once. This record belongs to a study of shared clonotypes between healthy human individuals. At the level of the study: There were three CD4 naive, three CD4 memory, two CD8 naive and one CD8 memory plates per donor.

Study conclusions and caveats: Clonotypes which were not shared had lower generation probabilities than clonotypes that all four donors shared.

The germline gives CDR1 SGHVS, CDR2 FNYEAQ. Trimming removed 0 bases from V and 3 bases from J, with 9 bases in between. This CDR3 has 14 residues. Pooled CD45RO+ cells and CCR7-negative CD45RA+ TemRA cells made up CD8 memory. This TCR was recovered from a man between 18 and 35 years old in good health. Sequenced material: memory CD8+ T cells sorted from blood. Subset given: CD45RO+ cells pooled with CCR7-negative TemRA cells. The V call is TRBV7-6, the J call TRBJ2-7; weak D call: TRBD1 (5 bases). The DNA for the CDR3 is TGTGCCAGCAGCTTAGCGGGCAGGGTCTACGAGCAGTACTTC. It codes for CASSLAGRVYEQYF.